Given below is one T cell receptor beta chain in context. No antigen is known for it. This sample stems from a study of OX40 agonist ivuxolimab in advanced cancers. Study conclusions and caveats: Expanded peripheral T cells had an undetermined antigen specificity.

Generated by immunoSEQ multiplex PCR, the TCRdb table keeps only in-frame clones and is missing some. The sample includes 65,000 to 85,000 clones, around nine tenths of them seen just once. V shed 3 bases and J 0 bases; nucleotides not matched to a gene: 12. This CDR3 contains 17 residues. Germline values: CDR1 SQVTM, CDR2 ANQGSEA. Sequenced here: CD4+ or CD8+ T cells sorted from blood, sampled in a trial of the OX40 agonist ivuxolimab. The clonotype was recovered from an adult with an advanced solid tumor such as melanoma, head and neck, liver or kidney cancer. The chain joins TRBV29-1 to TRBJ1-1; TRBD1 matches 8 bases. The CDR3 loop is CSVDPVFGQGLNTEAFF. In nucleotides, the CDR3 is TGCAGCGTTGACCCCGTATTTGGACAGGGTCTGAACACTGAAGCTTTCTTT. Using reference TRBV29-1 and TRBJ1-1 for the parts outside the CDR3, the full variable domain is SAVISQKPSRDICQRGTSLTIQCQVDSQVTMMFWYRQQPGQSLTLIATANQGSEATYESGFVIDKFPISRPNLTFSTLTVSNMSPEDSSIYLCSVDPVFGQGLNTEAFFGQGTRLTVV.